Presented here are 15 T cell receptor beta chains from one specimen sequenced in a study of blood T cell repertoires in COVID-19. Using immunoSEQ multiplex PCR, the repertoire was profiled, and TCRdb retains in-frame clones only, with some absent. The repertoire holds around 150,000 clones, 88% seen once, with roughly 2.5% in the top ten. Material for sequencing was peripheral blood. These receptors were collected from a human donor with COVID-19, enrolled during active disease. The donor label of this sample is uncertain.

J is TRBJ1-1 and V is TRBV30; tentatively, D is TRBD1 (6 bases). This CDR3 contains 11 residues. The germline gives CDR1 GTSNPN, CDR2 SVGIG (reference sequence). V lost 3 bases to trimming and J lost 7 bases, with 9 bases between them. The CDR3 is CAWRGAVEAFF. The DNA for the CDR3 is TGTGCCTGGAGGGGGGCGGTTGAAGCTTTCTTT.

This chain uses TRBV3-1 (or the pseudogene TRBV3-2) with TRBJ1-6; TRBD1 is a possible D gene (6 bases). CDR1 and CDR2 from the germline V gene are LGHDT and YNNKEL (reference sequence). CDR3 length: 15 residues. V shed 0 bases and J shed 9 bases, with 12 bases lying between them. The CDR3 sequence: CASSQDSTGRSPLHF. CDR3 bases: TGTGCCAGCAGCCAAGATTCCACAGGGCGTTCACCCCTCCACTTT.

Remarks on this clone: The germline gene is not matched at one end of the junction; a read error may be the cause. CDR3 protein: CASSWGPEGAGNAEAFF. CDR3 sequence (DNA): TGTGCCAGCAGCTGGGGGCCCGAGGGGGCCGGGAACGCTGAAGCTTTCTTT. The chain links TRBV5-6 to TRBJ1-1; TRBD1 matches at 7 bases. Germline CDR1 is SGHDT and CDR2 is YYEEEE. The CDR3 contains 17 residues.

This clone was seen once. The chain recombines TRBV6-5 with TRBJ2-5, with TRBD2 identical over 7 bases. The junction had 9 bases not matched to a gene; V was cut back by 4 bases and J by 7 bases. CDR3 length: 14 amino acids. Germline assignment: CDR1 MNHEY and CDR2 SVGAGI. CDR3 coding DNA: TGTGCCAGCAGTTCCCCGGGGGGACGTCGGACCCAGTACTTC. As protein: CASSSPGGRRTQYF.

This chain joins TRBV24-1 and TRBJ2-1; 9 bases are shared with TRBD2. Germline lookup yields CDR1 KGHDR and CDR2 SFDVKD. The ends lost 3 bases at V and 6 bases at J; junction bases unmatched: 11. The CDR3 totals 17 residues. CDR3 nucleotides: TGTGCCACCAGTGATCCCCACTGGCGGGGGGGCATCAATGAGCAGTTCTTC. Protein sequence: CATSDPHWRGGINEQFF.

The chain has TRBV7-6 and TRBJ1-3; no definite D call. Looked up from germline, CDR1 is SGHVS and CDR2 is FNYEAQ. V was pared by 2 bases and J by 2 bases, with 16 bases between. There are 17 residues in the CDR3. The CDR3 DNA follows: TGTGCCAGCAGCTTAAGAACGGTTTTTGCTGCTGGAAACACCATATATTTT. Its protein is CASSLRTVFAAGNTIYF.

V usage is TRBV12-3 or TRBV12-4 and J usage is TRBJ1-1, with D unclear. V was clipped by 7 bases and J by 4 bases, with 13 bases between them. There are 13 residues in the CDR3. The CDR3 sequence is CASNFPSGTEAFF. The CDR3 nucleotides read TGTGCCAGCAATTTTCCGAGTGGCACTGAAGCTTTCTTT.

J is TRBJ2-7 and V is TRBV5-1; unclear D gene. V was trimmed by 0 bases and J by 2 bases, leaving 12 bases between them. The CDR3 totals 15 residues. The germline V gene encodes CDR1 SGHRS and CDR2 YFSETQ. CDR3 sequence (DNA): TGCGCCAGCAGCTTGGCCGTCGGTGATACCTACGAGCAGTACTTC. Its protein product is CASSLAVGDTYEQYF.

The J gene is TRBJ2-1, the V gene TRBV23-1; 10 positions match TRBD2. TRBV23-1 is labeled an ORF, and its function is uncertain. Trimming cost V 5 bases and J 7 bases; bases outside gene matches: 2. This CDR3 spans 13 amino acids. CDR3 bases: TGCGCCAGCAGTGGACTAGCGGCTAATGAGCAGTTCTTC. It translates to CASSGLAANEQFF.

This clone was picked up one time. The rearrangement joins TRBV6-6 to TRBJ1-3; possible D gene TRBD1, 6 bases. CDR1 and CDR2 (germline): MNHNY, SVGAGI (reference sequence). V was clipped by 5 bases and J by 4 bases, with 15 bases between them. This CDR3 comprises 15 residues. The CDR3 DNA sequence: TGTGCCAGCAGTCCCCCACAGGGCTCCGGAAACACCATATATTTT. Translation gives CASSPPQGSGNTIYF.

A remark on this clone: Mismatch with germline at one junction end may stem from a read error. The chain employs TRBV7-7 and TRBJ2-2; TRBD1 aligns across 9 bases. The CDR3 loop spans 15 amino acids. Germline CDR1 SSHAT, CDR2 FNYEAQ (reference sequence). The CDR3 DNA reads as TGTGCTAGCAGCTCGGACAGGGGAGACACCGGGGAGCTGTTTTTT. Its translation: CASSSDRGDTGELFF.

The rearrangement links TRBV11-3 to TRBJ2-1; D may be TRBD2 (6 bases). Germline-derived CDR1 and CDR2 are SGHNT and YENEEA. V was shortened by 5 bases and J by 2 bases, with 16 bases between the two germline ends. CDR3 length: 16 residues. The CDR3, as DNA: TGTGCCAGCAGCGCAGCACGGGAGACCCCCTACAATGAGCAGTTCTTC. The encoded protein is CASSAARETPYNEQFF.

The chain combines TRBV19 with TRBJ2-3; 7 nucleotides match TRBD2. The CDR3 extends over 13 amino acids. Germline values: CDR1 LNHDA, CDR2 SQIVND (reference sequence). V gave up 1 base and J gave up 5 bases; unmatched junction bases: 0. CDR3 protein: CASSIAGGDTQYF. The DNA of the CDR3 is TGTGCCAGTAGTATAGCGGGGGGAGATACGCAGTATTTT.

The J gene is TRBJ1-3, the V gene TRBV7-9, with D hard to call. The V and J ends lost 1 base and 2 bases respectively, with 6 bases between them. The CDR3 contains 14 residues. Germline V gives CDR1 SEHNR, CDR2 FQNEAQ (reference sequence). Here the CDR3 DNA reads TGTGCCAGCAGCTTAGGAGATCCTGGAAACACCATATATTTT. Encoded protein: CASSLGDPGNTIYF.

This chain links TRBV19 with TRBJ2-1, with 15 positions matching TRBD2. Germline V gene lookup returns CDR1 LNHDA and CDR2 SQIVND (reference sequence). The CDR3 sequence is 15 residues long. V was pared by 2 bases and J by 13 bases, with 6 bases of the junction left unmatched. This chain's CDR3 is CASSILRTSGGDQFF. The CDR3 bases are TGTGCCAGTAGTATATTGCGGACTAGCGGGGGGGACCAGTTCTTC.